This entry lists 29 T cell receptor beta chains sequenced from one sample in a study of shared clonotypes between healthy human individuals. The method was immunoSEQ multiplex PCR; TCRdb's version includes in-frame clones alone and lacks a portion of them. The table has some 1,100,000 clones, 75% to 80% seen once. The sequenced sample consisted of memory CD4+ T cells from PBMCs. The subset was: CD45RA-negative fraction. These receptors came from a young man in good health. Some clones in this sample may be carry-over from other donors' samples.

This chain uses TRBV5-1 with TRBJ2-7, with TRBD1 matching 7 bases. V shed 0 bases and J 6 bases; nucleotides not matched to a gene: 6. The CDR3 is 14 residues long. The germline gives CDR1 SGHRS, CDR2 YFSETQ. In DNA, the CDR3 is TGCGCCAGCAGCTTGGAGGGGGCCGAACGCGAGCAGTACTTC. As protein: CASSLEGAEREQYF.

The V and J genes are TRBV11-1 and TRBJ2-6; TRBD1 is a possible D gene (6 bases). In germline, CDR1 is SGHAT, CDR2 FQDESV (reference sequence). The ends were cut back, 4 bases at V and 0 bases at J, with 7 bases in the middle. The CDR3 has 15 amino acids. This CDR3 is CASSSQGSGANVLTF. In DNA form, the CDR3 reads TGTGCCAGCAGCTCACAGGGCTCTGGGGCCAACGTCCTGACTTTC.

This clone has a handful of counts. The V call is TRBV6-6, the J call TRBJ1-1; possibly TRBD1 for D (5 bases). Trimming took 9 bases from V and 3 from J, leaving 11 bases between them. The CDR3 runs to 12 residues. CDR1 is MNHNY, CDR2 SVGAGI, per germline (reference sequence). CDR3 in amino acids: CASRVGDTEAFF. The CDR3 nucleotides are TGTGCCAGTAGGGTGGGGGACACTGAAGCTTTCTTT.

The chain combines TRBV25-1 with TRBJ1-5, with D possibly being TRBD1 (5 bases). The germline V gene encodes CDR1 MGHDK and CDR2 SYGVNS. This CDR3 is 12 amino acids long. The V end was cut by 4 bases, the J end by 6 bases, with 7 bases between. CDR3 sequence: CASSGQGQPQHF. The CDR3 DNA sequence: TGTGCCAGCAGTGGGCAGGGTCAGCCCCAGCATTTT.

The chain recombines TRBV4-2 with TRBJ2-1, with D tentatively TRBD2 (6 bases). Trimming pared 4 bases from V and 8 bases from J, leaving 9 bases between. CDR1 is LGHNA, CDR2 YNFKEQ, per germline. This CDR3 contains 12 residues. The CDR3 reads CASSLLADEQFF. The CDR3 DNA reads TGTGCCAGCAGCCTGTTAGCGGATGAGCAGTTCTTC.

This chain connects TRBV7-2 to TRBJ2-7, with TRBD1 as a possible D gene (5 bases). In germline, CDR1 is SGHTA, CDR2 FQGNSA. With 4 bases removed from V and 3 bases from J, the gap between germline ends came to 13 bases. There are 14 residues in the CDR3. The CDR3 DNA sequence: TGTGCCAGCAGCTATATTAGGGGTAACTACGAGCAGTACTTC. Its translation: CASSYIRGNYEQYF.

This chain joins TRBV7-9 and TRBJ2-7, with 9 bases lining up with TRBD1. Germline V lookup: CDR1 SEHNR, CDR2 FQNEAQ (reference sequence). V shed 7 bases and J 7 bases; nucleotides not matched to a gene: 11. The CDR3 covers 14 residues. This chain's CDR3 is CASTKTTGGGEQYF. The CDR3 bases are TGTGCCAGCACCAAGACGACAGGGGGTGGTGAGCAGTACTTC.

V and J are TRBV27 and TRBJ2-7; D is unclear. CDR1 MNHEY and CDR2 SMNVEV come from the germline V gene (reference sequence). Trimming shortened V by 0 bases and J by 6 bases, and 3 bases separated the two germline ends. The CDR3 runs 11 residues. The chain's CDR3 is CASSLSREQYF. CDR3 DNA: TGTGCCAGCAGTTTATCTCGCGAGCAGTACTTC.

The table lists this clone with a count of one. The rearrangement joins TRBV6-1 to TRBJ1-2, with a weak D call TRBD1 (5 bases). The germline V gene encodes CDR1 MNHNS and CDR2 SASEGT. This CDR3 spans 14 amino acids. V gave up 4 bases and J gave up 4 bases, with 13 bases separating them. For the CDR3, the DNA is TGTGCCAGCAGTGGTACAGGTTTTCTCTATGGCTACACCTTC. Residues: CASSGTGFLYGYTF.

The chain links TRBV2 to TRBJ2-2; the D is unclear. Between the trimmed V and J ends, which lost 4 bases and 0 bases, there was a span of 9 bases. CDR1 is SNHLY, CDR2 FYNNEI, per germline. The CDR3 totals 15 residues. CDR3 DNA sequence: TGTGCCAGCAGTGTCCGACCTTCGAACACCGGGGAGCTGTTTTTT. Amino acid sequence: CASSVRPSNTGELFF. The full variable domain, its missing parts supplied by reference TRBV2 and TRBJ2-2, is EPEVTQTPSHQVTQMGQEVILRCVPISNHLYFYWYRQILGQKVEFLVSFYNNEISEKSEIFDDQFSVERPDGSNFTLKIRSTKLEDSAMYFCASSVRPSNTGELFFGEGSRLTVL.

This clone was picked up a small number of times. The genes are TRBV27 and TRBJ2-3; 7 nucleotides align to TRBD1. V trimming: 5 bases; J trimming: 1 base; junction bases outside the gene matches: 12. This CDR3 comprises 17 residues. CDR1 and CDR2 (germline): MNHEY, SMNVEV (reference sequence). This chain's CDR3 is CASSRRGPLGGTDTQYF. CDR3 DNA sequence: TGTGCCAGCAGTCGAAGGGGGCCCCTAGGGGGCACAGATACGCAGTATTTT.

This clone was detected ten times or more. The rearrangement links TRBV6-1 to TRBJ2-7; the match to TRBD1 covers 8 bases. J was trimmed by 5 bases and V by 5 bases; bases with no gene match: 8. Germline V lookup: CDR1 MNHNS, CDR2 SASEGT. The CDR3 contains 14 residues. As DNA, the CDR3 is TGTGCCAGCAGTCCCCGGACAGGGACGGACGAGCAGTACTTC. Translating gives CASSPRTGTDEQYF.

V is TRBV11-1 and J is TRBJ1-1; D perhaps matches TRBD1 (5 bases). Germline CDR1 SGHAT, CDR2 FQDESV (reference sequence). Trimming took 5 bases from V and 5 from J, leaving 18 bases between them. This CDR3 has 15 amino acids. The CDR3 DNA follows: TGTGCCAGCAGCCCGCCAGGGACCAGAACAACTGAAGCTTTCTTT. This codes for CASSPPGTRTTEAFF.

The V and J genes are TRBV23-1 and TRBJ1-4; D gene ambiguous. TRBV23-1 is recorded as an ORF, its role being uncertain. The CDR3 is 13 residues long. V shed 6 bases and J shed 5 bases, with 10 bases lying between them. The CDR3 spells CASRPAGNEKLFF. The CDR3 DNA sequence: TGCGCCAGCAGGCCCGCCGGGAATGAAAAACTGTTTTTT.

The V gene is TRBV7-3, the J gene TRBJ2-2, with D perhaps matching TRBD1 or TRBD2 (5 bases each). This CDR3 spans 15 amino acids. Trimming left V 2 bases short and J 4 bases short, with 11 bases between. In germline, CDR1 is SGHTA, CDR2 FQGTGA. In DNA form, the CDR3 reads TGTGCCAGCAGCTTAGATGGGACGAGCACCGGGGAGCTGTTTTTT. Translation gives CASSLDGTSTGELFF.

This sequence joins TRBV30 and TRBJ2-7; the D is unclear. The CDR3 is 14 residues long. The V gene's germline CDR1 is GTSNPN and CDR2 SVGIG (reference sequence). Trimming took off 3 bases at V and 2 bases at J, with 14 bases between the two ends. DNA for the CDR3: TGTGCCTGGAGCAGTTGGAACGGAGCCTACGAGCAGTACTTC. Protein product: CAWSSWNGAYEQYF. Drawing the rest from reference TRBV30 and TRBJ2-7, the complete variable domain is SQTIHQWPATLVQPVGSPLSLECTVEGTSNPNLYWYRQAAGRGLQLLFYSVGIGQISSEVPQNLSASRPQDRQFILSSKKLLLSDSGFYLCAWSSWNGAYEQYFGPGTRLTVT.

This chain connects TRBV2 to TRBJ1-4, with a possible D match to TRBD1 (6 bases). This CDR3 comprises 15 residues. V dropped 6 bases and J dropped 3 bases, with 14 bases sitting between them. Germline V lookup: CDR1 SNHLY, CDR2 FYNNEI. CDR3 region: CASRSRGLANEKLFF. DNA of the CDR3: TGTGCCAGCAGATCTAGGGGGTTGGCTAATGAAAAACTGTTTTTT.

The chain uses TRBV5-6 and TRBJ1-1; tentatively, D is TRBD1 (5 bases). The V end was cut by 4 bases, the J end by 4 bases, with 17 bases between. There are 15 residues in the CDR3. The germline V gene has CDR1 SGHDT and CDR2 YYEEEE. The CDR3 region is CASSGRGADFTEAFF. The CDR3 DNA reads TGTGCCAGCAGCGGCCGAGGGGCCGACTTCACTGAAGCTTTCTTT. Full variable domain (rest looked up from reference TRBV5-6 and TRBJ1-1): DAGVTQSPTHLIKTRGQQVTLRCSPKSGHDTVSWYQQALGQGPQFIFQYYEEEERQRGNFPDRFSGHQFPNYSSELNVNALLLGDSALYLCASSGRGADFTEAFFGQGTRLTVV.

The chain is built from TRBV28 and TRBJ1-2; D remains ambiguous. Deletions cut 5 bases from V and 5 bases from J, with 18 bases between. Germline V lookup: CDR1 MDHEN, CDR2 SYDVKM. CDR3 length: 15 residues. DNA for the CDR3: TGTGCCAGCAGTAACCGGAATACCCAACGGTATGGCTACACCTTC. This codes for CASSNRNTQRYGYTF.

The CDR3 DNA reads as TGCGCCAGCAGCCAACTGGATAGGACTAGTTCTCGGTTCTTC. Translating gives CASSQLDRTSSRFF. This chain connects TRBV4-1 to TRBJ2-1, with 7 bases that match TRBD2. This CDR3 comprises 14 residues. Germline CDR1 is MGHRA and CDR2 is YSYEKL. V dropped 2 bases and J dropped 15; count of bases not matched to a gene: 13.

The V and J genes are TRBV7-3 and TRBJ2-3, with D perhaps TRBD1 (6 bases). The germline V gene encodes CDR1 SGHTA and CDR2 FQGTGA. The CDR3 contains 14 residues. Trimming removed 5 bases from V and 4 bases from J, with 13 bases in between. CDR3 sequence (DNA): TGTGCCAGCAGCATTGGGGGCCCCGCAGATACGCAGTATTTT. It translates to CASSIGGPADTQYF.

V is TRBV5-5 and J is TRBJ2-7; possibly TRBD2 for D (7 bases). There are 16 residues in the CDR3. V shed 4 bases and J shed 9 bases, with 26 bases lying between them. The V gene's germline CDR1 is SGHKS and CDR2 YYEKEE (reference sequence). CDR3 amino acids: CASSRGGREASTRQYF. The CDR3 DNA reads TGTGCCAGCAGCCGTGGGGGCCGGGAGGCCTCTACGCGGCAGTACTTC.

Here the CDR3 DNA reads TGTGCCAGCAGCTTTCGGCGGTACAATGAGCAGTTCTTC. Translated: CASSFRRYNEQFF. The chain couples TRBV13 to TRBJ2-1; D is ambiguous. Trimming took off 3 bases at V and 4 bases at J, with 7 bases between the two ends. The CDR3 has 13 residues. Germline V CDR1 and CDR2: PRHDT, FYEKMQ (reference sequence).

The chain links TRBV28 to TRBJ2-7; 7 positions agree with TRBD2. With 6 bases clipped from V and 1 base from J, the junction kept 3 bases outside the gene matches. This CDR3 comprises 13 residues. CDR1 is MDHEN and CDR2 is SYDVKM in the germline V gene. Here the CDR3 DNA reads TGTGCCAGCAGACGTAGCGGGTCCTACGAGCAGTACTTC. Its protein product is CASRRSGSYEQYF. Together with reference TRBV28 and TRBJ2-7, the CDR3 gives the full variable domain: DVKVTQSSRYLVKRTGEKVFLECVQDMDHENMFWYRQDPGLGLRLIYFSYDVKMKEKGDIPEGYSVSREKKERFSLILESASTNQTSMYLCASRRSGSYEQYFGPGTRLTVT.

The chain couples TRBV30 to TRBJ1-3; D is ambiguous. CDR1 GTSNPN and CDR2 SVGIG come from the germline V gene (reference sequence). The germline V and J ends were trimmed by 4 bases and 0 bases, with 1 base remaining between them. This CDR3 is built from 11 residues. CDR3 amino acids: CAWTSGNTIYF. The CDR3 bases are TGTGCCTGGACCTCTGGAAACACCATATATTTT.

This clone was seen a handful of times. Other DNA sequences in this specimen translate into the identical CDR3. The chain uses TRBV5-1 and TRBJ2-7; tentatively, D is TRBD1 (5 bases). V was cut by 0 bases and J by 2 bases, with 9 bases left in between. Germline V gene data show CDR1 as SGHRS and CDR2 as YFSETQ. The CDR3 runs to 14 residues. CDR3 nucleotides: TGCGCCAGCAGCTTGGAGGGGTTACCCTACGAGCAGTACTTC. Encoded protein: CASSLEGLPYEQYF.

J is TRBJ2-7 and V is TRBV4-3; 11 bases agree with TRBD2. The CDR3 totals 16 residues. The trim removed 2 bases at V and 3 bases at J, leaving 6 bases unmatched. In germline, CDR1 is LGHNA, CDR2 YSLEER. For the CDR3, the DNA is TGCGCCAGCAGCCAAATTGGGACTAGCGGACACTACGAGCAGTACTTC. Translated, it gives CASSQIGTSGHYEQYF.

This clone was counted a single time. This chain joins TRBV6-1 and TRBJ2-7; D is tentatively TRBD1 or TRBD2 (5 bases each). The germline V and J ends were trimmed by 4 bases and 3 bases, with 16 bases remaining between them. Germline V gives CDR1 MNHNS, CDR2 SASEGT. The CDR3 is 15 residues long. The CDR3 sequence: CASSGGPTNFYEQYF. The CDR3 DNA reads TGTGCCAGCAGTGGGGGACCAACCAATTTCTACGAGCAGTACTTC.

The gene calls are TRBV5-1 and TRBJ1-3, with D maybe TRBD1 (6 bases). This CDR3 spans 15 amino acids. Per germline, CDR1 SGHRS and CDR2 YFSETQ. With 0 bases removed from V and 4 bases from J, the gap between germline ends came to 11 bases. The CDR3 loop is CASSLAQGLGNTIYF. The CDR3 nucleotides are TGCGCCAGCAGCTTGGCACAGGGACTAGGAAACACCATATATTTT.